The 9 T cell receptor beta chains reported below all come from one sample, sequenced in a study of T cell responses to AZD1222 COVID-19 vaccine. Sequencing used immunoSEQ multiplex PCR; TCRdb keeps in-frame clones, though not all of them. The sample carries over 95,000 clones, roughly nine tenths recorded once. The specimen was peripheral blood, collected on day 0 of AZD1222 vaccination. Receptors originate from an adult in good health.

J is TRBJ2-6 and V is TRBV14; no firm D call. V lost 0 bases to trimming and J lost 0 bases, with 6 bases between them. The germline gives CDR1 SGHDN, CDR2 FVKESK. The CDR3 loop spans 16 amino acids. CDR3 coding DNA: TGTGCCAGCAGCCAAGACTCCAACTCTGGGGCCAACGTCCTGACTTTC. This encodes CASSQDSNSGANVLTF.

V is TRBV12-3 or TRBV12-4 and J is TRBJ2-5, with a tentative D call TRBD1 (6 bases). V lost 5 bases and J lost 5, with 12 bases in between. This CDR3 is built from 13 residues. CDR3 nucleotides: TGTGCCAGCAGTCCACCAGGGGCGGAGACCCAGTACTTC. The encoded protein is CASSPPGAETQYF.

This clone was seen only once. This sequence joins TRBV20-1 and TRBJ1-1; D not certain. From germline, CDR1 is DFQATT and CDR2 SNEGSKA (reference sequence). There are 10 residues in the CDR3. Trimming removed 5 bases from V and 8 bases from J, with 9 bases in between. The CDR3, as DNA: TGCAGTGCTGCCCATAGCGAAGCTTTCTTT. It encodes CSAAHSEAFF.

The chain uses TRBV28 and TRBJ2-2; possibly TRBD2 for D (5 bases). This CDR3 contains 17 residues. V was shortened by 5 bases and J by 0 bases, with 16 bases between the two germline ends. Germline CDR1 MDHEN, CDR2 SYDVKM. The CDR3 is CASSPSGTFSNTGELFF. CDR3 nucleotides: TGTGCCAGCAGTCCCAGCGGTACTTTTTCGAACACCGGGGAGCTGTTTTTT.

The chain has TRBV4-1 and TRBJ1-3, with D unclear. The germline gives CDR1 MGHRA, CDR2 YSYEKL. This CDR3 spans 16 amino acids. Trimming took off 0 bases at V and 2 bases at J, with 11 bases between the two ends. The CDR3 region is CASSQDWGGAGNTIYF. CDR3 nucleotides: TGCGCCAGCAGCCAAGATTGGGGAGGTGCTGGAAACACCATATATTTT.

This chain joins TRBV29-1 and TRBJ2-1, with 13 bases fitting TRBD2. J gave up 12 bases and V 4 bases, and 9 bases lay outside the gene matches. Germline lookup yields CDR1 SQVTM and CDR2 ANQGSEA. The length of the CDR3 is 14 residues. This CDR3 is CSVVGTSGARGQFF. In DNA, the CDR3 is TGCAGCGTTGTTGGGACTAGCGGGGCCCGGGGGCAGTTCTTC.

The genes are TRBV6-5 and TRBJ1-1, with D possibly TRBD1 on 6 matching bases. From germline, CDR1 is MNHEY and CDR2 SVGAGI. The V gene lost 7 bases and the J gene lost 7 bases, with 13 bases spanning the gap. CDR3 length: 12 residues. CDR3 residues: CASTTTGSEAFF. In nucleotides, the CDR3 is TGTGCCAGCACCACGACAGGAAGTGAAGCTTTCTTT.

This clone was counted once. This rearrangement joins TRBV2 to TRBJ1-4, with unresolved D. The CDR3 spans 14 residues. Germline CDR1 SNHLY, CDR2 FYNNEI. The V end lost 4 bases, the J end lost 8 bases, and 14 bases lay between the germline ends. This CDR3 is CASSASDSMEKLFF. DNA for the CDR3: TGTGCCAGCAGTGCATCCGATTCAATGGAAAAACTGTTTTTT.

The CDR3 is CASSVAGQGSYEQYF. The CDR3 DNA follows: TGTGCCAGCAGCGTAGCGGGACAGGGTTCCTACGAGCAGTACTTC. The V gene is TRBV9, the J gene TRBJ2-7; 9 nucleotides align to TRBD1. This CDR3 region has 15 residues. V shed 0 bases and J 1 base; nucleotides not matched to a gene: 2. Germline V gives CDR1 SGDLS, CDR2 YYNGEE.